This T cell receptor beta chain was identified in a study of technical replicates of blood from four donors. The protocol was immunoSEQ multiplex PCR, while the TCRdb copy is restricted to in-frame clones and leaves out a portion. Among some 70,000 clones listed, about 97% were seen once. V was trimmed by 0 bases and J by 3 bases, leaving 11 bases between them. Looked up from germline, CDR1 is SGHRS and CDR2 is YFSETQ. The CDR3 length is 15 residues. This sequence joins TRBV5-1 and TRBJ2-3; maybe TRBD2 (6 bases). The receptor's source is a human donor in good health. Specimen: T cells isolated from PBMCs. The DNA of the CDR3 is TGCGCCAGCAGCTTGGTCGGGAGTGGGACAGATACGCAGTATTTT. Residues: CASSLVGSGTDTQYF. The full variable domain, rest sourced from reference TRBV5-1 and TRBJ2-3, is KAGVTQTPRYLIKTRGQQVTLSCSPISGHRSVSWYQQTPGQGLQFLFEYFSETQRNKGNFPGRFSGRQFSNSRSEMNVSTLELGDSALYLCASSLVGSGTDTQYFGPGTRLTVL.